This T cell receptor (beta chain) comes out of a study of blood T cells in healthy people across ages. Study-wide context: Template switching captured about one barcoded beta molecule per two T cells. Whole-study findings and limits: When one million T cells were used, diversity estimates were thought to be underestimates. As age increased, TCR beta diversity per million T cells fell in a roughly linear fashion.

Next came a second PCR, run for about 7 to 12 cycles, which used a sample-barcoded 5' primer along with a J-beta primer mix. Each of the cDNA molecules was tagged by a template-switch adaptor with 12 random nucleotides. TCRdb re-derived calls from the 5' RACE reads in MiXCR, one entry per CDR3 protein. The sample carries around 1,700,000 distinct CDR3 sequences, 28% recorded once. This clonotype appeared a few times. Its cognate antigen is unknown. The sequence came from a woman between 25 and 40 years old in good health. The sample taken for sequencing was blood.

This chain's CDR3 is CASSLGAGTGGETQYF. Written as DNA, the CDR3 is TGTGCCAGCAGCTTAGGGGCCGGGACAGGGGGAGAGACCCAGTACTTC. This chain uses TRBV7-2 with TRBJ2-5; TRBD1 aligns across 11 bases. From germline, CDR1 is SGHTA and CDR2 FQGNSA. This CDR3 has 16 amino acids. V dropped 1 base and J dropped 4; count of bases not matched to a gene: 5.